This record concerns one T cell receptor beta chain sequence. These data come from a study of blood T cell repertoires in COVID-19. CDR1 and CDR2 from the germline V gene are SGHNT and YYREEE (reference sequence). Losses at the gene ends were 2 bases for V and 9 bases for J; bases not matched to a gene: 6. The length of the CDR3 is 13 residues. Generated by immunoSEQ multiplex PCR, the TCRdb table keeps only in-frame clones and is missing some. The sample holds a few hundred thousand clones, about 81% seen once. The specimen was PBMCs or T cells enriched from blood (not recorded which). The chain links TRBV5-4 to TRBJ1-2; 8 bases fit TRBD1. The clonotype originates from a man in his forties or fifties who had recovered from COVID-19. In DNA form, the CDR3 reads TGTGCCAGCAGCTTAGACAGGGGAGGGAGCTACACCTTC. This gives the protein CASSLDRGGSYTF.